This T cell receptor (beta chain) stems from a study of response to subunit inactivated influenza vaccine. TCRdb independently ran MiXCR on the RT-PCR reads; one entry per CDR3 protein. The profile shows approximately 700,000 distinct CDR3 sequences, over 11% of them singletons. Trimming removed 6 bases from V and 8 bases from J, with 20 bases in between. Germline lookup yields CDR1 MNHEY and CDR2 SVGEGT. The CDR3 totals 14 residues. This clonotype occurred many times. The antigen is unknown. Study outcomes and limitations: The authors suggested that few new T cells are recruited per seasonal influenza vaccination.

This clonotype was obtained from a man aged 50 to 60 who received an inactivated influenza vaccine. The specimen was PBMCs from blood, collected 14 to 15 days before vaccination. The J gene is TRBJ2-7, the V gene TRBV6-2 or TRBV6-3; tentatively, D is TRBD1 or TRBD2 (6 bases each). This CDR3 reads CASSQDSRGGKQYF. Written as DNA, the CDR3 is TGTGCCAGCAGCCAGGACAGCCGTGGCGGGAAGCAGTACTTC.